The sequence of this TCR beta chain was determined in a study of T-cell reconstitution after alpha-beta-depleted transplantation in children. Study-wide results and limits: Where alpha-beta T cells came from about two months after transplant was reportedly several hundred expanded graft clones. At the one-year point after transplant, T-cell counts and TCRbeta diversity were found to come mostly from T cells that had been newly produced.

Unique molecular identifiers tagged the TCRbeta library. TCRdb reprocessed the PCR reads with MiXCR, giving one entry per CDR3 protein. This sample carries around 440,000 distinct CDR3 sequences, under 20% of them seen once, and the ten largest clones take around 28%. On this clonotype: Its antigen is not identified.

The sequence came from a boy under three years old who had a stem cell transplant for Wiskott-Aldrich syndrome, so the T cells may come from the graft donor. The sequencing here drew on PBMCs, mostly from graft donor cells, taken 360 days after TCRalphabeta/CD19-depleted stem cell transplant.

The CDR3 region has the DNA TGCGCCAGCAGCCATGCCGGGGGGGGACCCTACAATGAGCAGTTCTTC. This codes for CASSHAGGGPYNEQFF. The genes are TRBV4-3 and TRBJ2-1; 8 nucleotides match TRBD2. Germline CDR1 reads LGHNA; CDR2 reads YSLEER. The CDR3 contains 16 residues. The ends lost 3 bases at V and 2 bases at J; junction bases unmatched: 6.